A single sample is the source of the 20 T cell receptor beta chains below, sequenced in a study of identical twins. TCRdb reprocessed the 5' RACE reads with MiXCR, giving one entry per CDR3 protein. The sample holds around 570,000 distinct CDR3 sequences; 9.5% to 10% are singletons and the top ten take approximately 3%. This sample was shared with a second study, whose subject was yellow fever vaccine responses in identical twins.

Sequences were obtained from PBMCs. The receptors shown here come from a woman aged 18-29 years in good health.

This clonotype has a count of ten or more. The chain carries TRBV9 and TRBJ2-3; D is unclear. The V gene's germline CDR1 is SGDLS and CDR2 YYNGEE. V shed 0 bases and J shed 2 bases, with 10 bases lying between them. The length of the CDR3 is 15 residues. The CDR3 nucleotides are TGTGCCAGCAGCGTAGTTTCGGCGGTCACAGATACGCAGTATTTT. The encoded protein is CASSVVSAVTDTQYF.

There are many counts of this clonotype. The chain couples TRBV6-1 to TRBJ2-5; tentatively, D is TRBD1 (5 bases). The CDR3 runs 14 residues. CDR1 is MNHNS, CDR2 SASEGT, per germline. The V end was cut by 7 bases, the J end by 1 base, with 13 bases between. Here the CDR3 reads CASKLDRTQETQYF. Here the CDR3 DNA reads TGTGCCAGCAAACTTGACAGAACCCAAGAGACCCAGTACTTC.

This clonotype was found a few times. The rearrangement links TRBV4-3 to TRBJ2-1; tentative D call: TRBD1 (6 bases). CDR3 length equals 16 residues. Per the germline V gene, CDR1 is LGHNA and CDR2 is YSLEER. V dropped 0 bases and J dropped 3 bases, with 12 bases sitting between them. In nucleotides, the CDR3 is TGCGCCAGCAGCCAAGACGCACAGGGCCACTACAATGAGCAGTTCTTC. Protein: CASSQDAQGHYNEQFF.

The chain is built from TRBV7-2 and TRBJ2-1, with TRBD1 matching 9 bases. CDR3 length: 14 amino acids. V gave up 1 base and J gave up 6 bases; unmatched junction bases: 1. CDR1 SGHTA and CDR2 FQGNSA come from the germline V gene. The DNA of the CDR3 is TGTGCCAGCAGCTTAGTGACAGGGGGCAATGAGCAGTTCTTC. This sequence encodes CASSLVTGGNEQFF.

The chain recombines TRBV7-2 with TRBJ2-7; D possibly matches TRBD1 or TRBD2 (7 bases each). The V gene's germline CDR1 is SGHTA and CDR2 FQGNSA. The CDR3 totals 15 residues. V lost 5 bases and J lost 3, with 17 bases in between. CDR3 coding DNA: TGTGCCAGCAGCCTGGGTCAGGGGGGGTACTACGAGCAGTACTTC. Its translation: CASSLGQGGYYEQYF.

Many counts were recorded for this clonotype. The chain links TRBV12-3 or TRBV12-4 to TRBJ2-1; 8 nucleotides align to TRBD1. There are 13 residues in the CDR3. J gave up 7 bases and V 6 bases, and 5 bases lay outside the gene matches. CDR3 bases: TGTGCCAGCAGCCGGACAGGGATGAATGAGCAGTTCTTC. Encoded protein: CASSRTGMNEQFF.

This chain uses TRBV13 with TRBJ2-7; D possibly corresponds to TRBD1 (6 bases). The CDR3 has 18 amino acids. V shed 3 bases and J shed 2 bases, with 23 bases lying between them. Germline V gene lookup returns CDR1 PRHDT and CDR2 FYEKMQ (reference sequence). This CDR3 reads CASSLRAGVSAIPYEQYF. Written as DNA, the CDR3 is TGTGCCAGCAGCTTGCGGGCAGGGGTTAGTGCCATCCCCTACGAGCAGTACTTC.

This clonotype was picked up many times. This rearrangement joins TRBV10-3 to TRBJ1-6, with D unresolved. Trimming shortened V by 2 bases and J by 9 bases, and 8 bases separated the two germline ends. Germline V gives CDR1 ENHRY, CDR2 SYGVKD. There are 13 residues in the CDR3. The CDR3 region is CAISEAVGSPLHF. CDR3 bases: TGTGCCATCAGTGAGGCGGTGGGTTCACCCCTCCACTTT.

This clonotype was counted at least ten times. This chain uses TRBV9 with TRBJ2-2; a possible D gene is TRBD1 (5 bases). V lost 0 bases to trimming and J lost 6 bases, with 9 bases between them. In germline, CDR1 is SGDLS, CDR2 YYNGEE. This CDR3 region has 14 residues. Written as DNA, the CDR3 is TGTGCCAGCAGCGTAGTCAGGGATGCCGGGGAGCTGTTTTTT. Protein sequence: CASSVVRDAGELFF.

This sequence joins TRBV27 and TRBJ2-7; D might be TRBD1 or TRBD2, each matching 6 bases. V was clipped by 3 bases and J by 2 bases, with 11 bases between them. Per germline, CDR1 MNHEY and CDR2 SMNVEV (reference sequence). This CDR3 has 14 residues. CDR3 sequence reads: CASSLGGGPYEQYF. The CDR3 bases are TGTGCCAGCAGTTTGGGTGGGGGGCCCTACGAGCAGTACTTC.

This clonotype showed up just once. The CDR3 reads CSAPVWQGGETQYF. CDR3 DNA: TGCAGTGCCCCAGTCTGGCAGGGGGGAGAGACCCAGTACTTC. This rearrangement joins TRBV20-1 to TRBJ2-5; the D gene is possibly TRBD1 (7 bases). The CDR3 contains 14 residues. V was cut by 6 bases and J by 4 bases, with 18 bases left in between. Germline values: CDR1 DFQATT, CDR2 SNEGSKA (reference sequence).

The chain combines TRBV2 with TRBJ2-1; TRBD1 matches 8 bases. Germline V gene sequence: CDR1 SNHLY, CDR2 FYNNEI. There are 14 residues in the CDR3. Losses at the gene ends were 6 bases for V and 7 bases for J; bases not matched to a gene: 8. The CDR3 sequence: CASRDRVGQNEQFF. In DNA, the CDR3 is TGTGCCAGCAGGGACAGGGTTGGCCAAAATGAGCAGTTCTTC. Together with reference TRBV2 and TRBJ2-1, the CDR3 gives the full variable domain: EPEVTQTPSHQVTQMGQEVILRCVPISNHLYFYWYRQILGQKVEFLVSFYNNEISEKSEIFDDQFSVERPDGSNFTLKIRSTKLEDSAMYFCASRDRVGQNEQFFGPGTRLTVL.

The J gene is TRBJ2-7, the V gene TRBV7-9; TRBD1 matches at 11 bases. The CDR3 runs to 14 residues. J was trimmed by 6 bases and V by 3 bases; bases with no gene match: 4. Germline loops: CDR1 SEHNR, CDR2 FQNEAQ (reference sequence). The CDR3 DNA reads as TGTGCCAGCAGCTTTTCGGACAGGGGGCTCGAGCAGTACTTC. Translating gives CASSFSDRGLEQYF.

This clonotype has a handful of counts. The chain is built from TRBV4-1 and TRBJ2-1, with D tentatively TRBD2 (6 bases). The CDR3 is 17 amino acids. V lost 1 base and J 2 bases, leaving 15 bases between the germline ends. The germline V gene has CDR1 MGHRA and CDR2 YSYEKL. For the CDR3, the DNA is TGCGCCAGCAGCCAAGTGGGAGGAGGGAGGCCCTACAATGAGCAGTTCTTC. It translates to CASSQVGGGRPYNEQFF.

The rearrangement uses TRBV11-2 and TRBJ2-2; D is unclear. V was clipped by 2 bases and J by 7 bases, with 5 bases between them. From germline, CDR1 is SGHAT and CDR2 FQNNGV. The CDR3 totals 12 residues. The CDR3 reads CASSLSYGELFF. The CDR3 DNA is TGTGCCAGCAGCTTAAGTTACGGGGAGCTGTTTTTT. Full variable domain (outside the CDR3, taken from reference TRBV11-2 and TRBJ2-2): EAGVAQSPRYKIIEKRQSVAFWCNPISGHATLYWYQQILGQGPKLLIQFQNNGVVDDSQLPKDRFSAERLKGVDSTLKIQPAKLEDSAVYLCASSLSYGELFFGEGSRLTVL.

This clonotype was detected a few times. The chain couples TRBV20-1 to TRBJ2-3; D remains unclear. Germline CDR1 and CDR2: DFQATT and SNEGSKA (reference sequence). With 0 bases removed from V and 5 bases from J, the gap between germline ends came to 12 bases. The CDR3 runs to 14 residues. This CDR3 is CSARDLKELDTQYF. In DNA form, the CDR3 reads TGCAGTGCTAGAGATCTAAAGGAGCTAGATACGCAGTATTTT.

Many counts were recorded for this clonotype. The V and J genes are TRBV29-1 and TRBJ2-5; 11 nucleotides match TRBD1. The length of the CDR3 is 14 residues. The V gene end was trimmed by 6 bases and the J gene end by 4 bases; junction bases not matched to a gene: 7. From germline, CDR1 is SQVTM and CDR2 ANQGSEA. CDR3 protein: CSVESGTGGETQYF. As DNA, the CDR3 is TGCAGCGTGGAGTCCGGGACAGGGGGAGAGACCCAGTACTTC.

The chain is built from TRBV3-1 and TRBJ2-7, with D perhaps TRBD1 (6 bases). V gave up 1 base and J gave up 2 bases, with 9 bases separating them. Per germline, CDR1 LGHDT and CDR2 YNNKEL (reference sequence). The CDR3 has 14 residues. CDR3 sequence reads: CASSQAGVTYEQYF. DNA of the CDR3: TGTGCCAGCAGCCAAGCAGGGGTTACCTACGAGCAGTACTTC.

This clonotype was counted many times. This chain uses TRBV4-3 with TRBJ2-1, with 7 bases matching TRBD2. Germline V gene lookup returns CDR1 LGHNA and CDR2 YSLEER. With 5 bases clipped from V and 5 bases from J, the junction kept 6 bases outside the gene matches. The length of the CDR3 is 14 residues. The CDR3 sequence: CASSFGGKDNEQFF. In DNA form, the CDR3 reads TGCGCCAGCAGCTTCGGGGGGAAGGACAATGAGCAGTTCTTC.

This clonotype was recorded a few times. The chain joins TRBV12-3 or TRBV12-4 to TRBJ2-7, with TRBD2 identical over 8 bases. J gave up 4 bases and V 7 bases, and 9 bases lay outside the gene matches. CDR3 size: 14 residues. CDR3 bases: TGTGCCAGCAAACTGAGCGGGAGAGGGTACGAGCAGTACTTC. Translating it yields CASKLSGRGYEQYF.